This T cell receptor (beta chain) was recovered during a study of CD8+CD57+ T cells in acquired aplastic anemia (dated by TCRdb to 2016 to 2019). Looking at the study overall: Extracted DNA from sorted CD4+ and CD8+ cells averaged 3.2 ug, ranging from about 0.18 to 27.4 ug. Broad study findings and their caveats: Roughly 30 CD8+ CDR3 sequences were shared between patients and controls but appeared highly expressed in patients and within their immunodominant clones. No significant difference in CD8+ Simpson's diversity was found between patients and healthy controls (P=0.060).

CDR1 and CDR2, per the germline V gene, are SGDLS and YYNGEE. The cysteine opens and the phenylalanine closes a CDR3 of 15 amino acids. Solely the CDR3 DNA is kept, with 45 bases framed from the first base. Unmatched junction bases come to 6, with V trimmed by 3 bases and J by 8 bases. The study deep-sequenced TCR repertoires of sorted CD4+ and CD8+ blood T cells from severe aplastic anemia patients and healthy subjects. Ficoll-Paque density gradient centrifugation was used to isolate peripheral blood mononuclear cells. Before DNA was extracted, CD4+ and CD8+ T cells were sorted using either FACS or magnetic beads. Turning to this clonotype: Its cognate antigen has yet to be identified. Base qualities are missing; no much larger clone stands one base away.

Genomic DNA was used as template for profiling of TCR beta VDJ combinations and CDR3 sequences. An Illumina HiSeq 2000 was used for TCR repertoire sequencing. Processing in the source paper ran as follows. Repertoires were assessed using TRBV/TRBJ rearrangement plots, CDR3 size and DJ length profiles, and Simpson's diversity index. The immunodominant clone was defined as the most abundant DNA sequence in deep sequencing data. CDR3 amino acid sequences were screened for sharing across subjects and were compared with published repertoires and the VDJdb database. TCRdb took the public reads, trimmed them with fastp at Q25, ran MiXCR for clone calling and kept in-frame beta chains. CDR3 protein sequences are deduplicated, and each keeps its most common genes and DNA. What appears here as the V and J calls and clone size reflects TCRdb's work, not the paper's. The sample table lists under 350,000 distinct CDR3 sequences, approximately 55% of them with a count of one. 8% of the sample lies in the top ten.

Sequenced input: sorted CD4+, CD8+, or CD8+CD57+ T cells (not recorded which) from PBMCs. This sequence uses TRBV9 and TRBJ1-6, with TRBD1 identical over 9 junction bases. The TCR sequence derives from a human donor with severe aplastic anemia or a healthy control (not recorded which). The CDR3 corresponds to CASSDPRTGDSPLHF. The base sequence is TGTGCCAGCAGCGACCCGAGGACAGGGGATTCACCCCTCCACTTT.